The clone carrying this T cell receptor beta chain counts as medium-sized. Its antigen remains unknown. Only in-frame clones appear in the TCRdb table, and some are missing; sequencing was by immunoSEQ multiplex PCR. The sample lists some 4,300 clones; 55% were seen once. Germline lookup yields CDR1 GTSNPN and CDR2 SVGIG (reference sequence). This CDR3 region has 13 residues. Trimming stripped 5 bases from V and 0 bases from J, with 11 bases between. This specimen belongs to a study of STAT3 mutations in large granular lymphocyte leukemia. Overall study findings and caveats: Every T-LGLL patient had at least one immunodominant TCRbeta clonotype. After therapy, about 30% of the 18 patients switched clonotypes, all new clones STAT3 wild type.

V and J are TRBV30 and TRBJ2-7; D might be TRBD2 (6 bases). The material sequenced was peripheral blood mononuclear cells. The TCR originated in a male patient in his 50s with T-cell large granular lymphocyte leukemia. Some clones in this sample may be carry-over from other donors' samples. The CDR3 DNA sequence: TGTGCCTGGGGGACTTTAAGCTCCTACGAGCAGTACTTC. It codes for CAWGTLSSYEQYF.